This T cell receptor (beta chain) was sequenced for a study of T cells in Graves' hyperthyroidism and ophthalmopathy (dated by TCRdb to about 2019). In the study overall: Peripheral blood samples were taken at the time of initial diagnosis, prior to any treatment. Following sampling, methimazole starting at 30 mg daily was given to hyperthyroidism patients, and high-dose intravenous methylprednisolone was given to ophthalmopathy patients. An independent validation cohort of about 19 hyperthyroidism patients and more than 15 patients who later progressed to ophthalmopathy tested prospective prediction of ophthalmopathy. The 95 to 100 discovery patients were divided at random into training and test sets in a 7:3 ratio. The paper reports TCR Vbeta CDR3 sequencing of fewer than 150 peripheral blood samples: 40 to 45 ophthalmopathy, about 75 hyperthyroidism and around 17 progressor patients. TCR V-J signatures able to tell the groups apart were searched for in a discovery cohort of 100 patients, of whom more than 40 had Graves' ophthalmopathy and roughly 59 had stable Graves' hyperthyroidism. The study also compared thyroid tissue and blood T-cell repertoires from 6 or 7 Graves' hyperthyroidism patients.

TCR beta CDR3 regions were amplified from RNA transcripts. The TCR CDR3 was subjected to a first round of RT-PCR using the HTBI primer set and the Qiagen OneStep RT-PCR kit. A second multiplex PCR round built the libraries, followed by size selection and purification. Sequencing of the libraries was done on an Illumina HiSeq2000 using paired-end 100 bp reads. In the source study's methods: SOAPnuke was used to process the raw data, throwing out any read that contained adapters or uncalled bases, had a mean Phred below 15, or lacked an exact constant-primer or identifier match. High-quality paired reads were merged with COPE v1.2.5, and unique nucleotide sequences were defined as clonotypes. Clonotypes were aligned to IMGT TRBV, TRBD and TRBJ reference segments using MiTCR v1.1. Only V-J combinations with frequency above 0.0001, covering 99% to 99.2% of repertoires, were analysed. A TCS score was defined as the ratio of F50 (clonal expansion) to E x V (chaos), with BLOSUM62-based TCRdist applied between CDR3 peptides within each V-J. Welch's t-statistics and random forest reduced around 520 V-J features to roughly 13, which were used in a naive Bayes classifier (R e1071). TCRdb applied fastp at Q25 and MiXCR to the public reads, then kept only in-frame beta chains. Each record represents a unique CDR3 protein, reported with the most common genes and DNA among its rows. TCRdb's processing, not the authors' own work, is the source of the V and J calls. The sample contains about 360,000 distinct CDR3 sequences, approximately 13% of them found a single time. 9.2% of the sample lies in the top ten.

Stable Graves' hyperthyroidism was defined as no progression to ophthalmopathy during 18 months of follow-up. Hyperthyroidism patients were newly diagnosed, with disease duration under 2 months, and aged 18 to 65 years. Any patient with an uncontrolled infection, another autoimmune disease, pregnancy or lactation was excluded. Diagnoses were established on the basis of clinical symptoms, serum thyroxine and TRAb, thyroid ultrasound, and orbital computed tomography. PBMCs were separated from approximately 9.9 ml of fresh peripheral blood using Ficoll-Paque density gradient centrifugation. Total RNA was extracted with Trizol reagent, and quality was checked on an Agilent 2100 Bioanalyzer. Here is what the overall study found, with its caveats: In validation, the model predicted progression to ophthalmopathy with roughly 66% sensitivity and 72.22% specificity, a median of about six months before onset. Ophthalmopathy was separated from stable hyperthyroidism by a 13 V-J signature model, with 85% to 90% sensitivity and approximately 81% specificity obtained in cross-validation and 80%/75% obtained in testing. Sample size was not statistically predetermined, and blinding of investigators to group allocation was not performed. Blood samples also contained most of the expanded thyroid clonotypes (frequency above 0.001), which suggests that blood repertoires may reflect thyroid immune responses.

Measured from the cysteine to the phenylalanine, the CDR3 is 12 residues long. Only the CDR3 part of the read is kept: 36 bases, read in frame from the first base. In the germline V gene (reference sequence), CDR1 corresponds to GTSNPN and CDR2 to SVGIG. V was cut back by 6 bases and J by 8 bases, leaving a gap of 14 bases between them. This clonotype was recorded at least ten times. This receptor's antigen is unknown. The sample holds no much larger clone one base away, and base qualities are not on file. The TCR sequence derives from a woman between 18 and 30 years old with Graves' hyperthyroidism. The rearranged segments are TRBV30 and TRBJ2-1; the D gene cannot be resolved reliably. Material for sequencing was blood. The bases are TGTGCCTGCGTGGACGGTCAATATGAGCAGTTCTTC. The resulting protein is CACVDGQYEQFF.